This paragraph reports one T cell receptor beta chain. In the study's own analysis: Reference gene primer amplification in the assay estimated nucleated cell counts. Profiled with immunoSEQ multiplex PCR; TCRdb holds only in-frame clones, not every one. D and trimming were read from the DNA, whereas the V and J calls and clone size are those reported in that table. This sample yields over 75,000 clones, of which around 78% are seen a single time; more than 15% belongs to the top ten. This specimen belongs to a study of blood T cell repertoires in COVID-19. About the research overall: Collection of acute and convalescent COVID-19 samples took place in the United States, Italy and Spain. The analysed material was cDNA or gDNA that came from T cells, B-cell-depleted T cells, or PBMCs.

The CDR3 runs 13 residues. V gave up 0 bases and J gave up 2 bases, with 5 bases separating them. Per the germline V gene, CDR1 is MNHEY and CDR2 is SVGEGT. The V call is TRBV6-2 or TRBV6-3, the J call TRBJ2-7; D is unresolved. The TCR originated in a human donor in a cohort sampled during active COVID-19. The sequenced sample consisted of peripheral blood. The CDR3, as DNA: TGTGCCAGCAGTTACTCGGCCCCCTACGAGCAGTACGTC. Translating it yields CASSYSAPYEQYV.